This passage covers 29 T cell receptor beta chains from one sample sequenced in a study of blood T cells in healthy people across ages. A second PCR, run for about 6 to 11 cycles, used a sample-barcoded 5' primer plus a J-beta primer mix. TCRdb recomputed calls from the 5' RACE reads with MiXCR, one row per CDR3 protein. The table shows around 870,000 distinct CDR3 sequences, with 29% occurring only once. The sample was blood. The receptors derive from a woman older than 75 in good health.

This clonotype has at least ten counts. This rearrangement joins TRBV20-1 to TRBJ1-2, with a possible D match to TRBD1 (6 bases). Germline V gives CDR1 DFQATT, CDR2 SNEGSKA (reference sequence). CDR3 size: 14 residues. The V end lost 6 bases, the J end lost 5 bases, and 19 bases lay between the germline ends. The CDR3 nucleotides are TGCAGTGCCCCGACTTCGACAGGATTTTATGGCTACACCTTC. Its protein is CSAPTSTGFYGYTF.

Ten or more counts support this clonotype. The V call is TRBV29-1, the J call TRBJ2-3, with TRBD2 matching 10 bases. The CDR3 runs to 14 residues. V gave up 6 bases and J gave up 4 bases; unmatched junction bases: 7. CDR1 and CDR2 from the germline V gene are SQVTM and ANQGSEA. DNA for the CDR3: TGCAGCGTCGGTCCCGGGACTAGCGCAGATACGCAGTATTTT. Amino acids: CSVGPGTSADTQYF.

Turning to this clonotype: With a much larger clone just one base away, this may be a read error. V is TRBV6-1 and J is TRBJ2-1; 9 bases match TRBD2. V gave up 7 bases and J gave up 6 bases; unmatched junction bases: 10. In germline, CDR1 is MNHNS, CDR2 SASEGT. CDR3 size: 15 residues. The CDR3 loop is CASIPTGGGANEQFF. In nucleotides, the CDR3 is TGTGCCAGCATTCCGACTGGCGGGGGGGCCAATGAGCAGTTCTTC.

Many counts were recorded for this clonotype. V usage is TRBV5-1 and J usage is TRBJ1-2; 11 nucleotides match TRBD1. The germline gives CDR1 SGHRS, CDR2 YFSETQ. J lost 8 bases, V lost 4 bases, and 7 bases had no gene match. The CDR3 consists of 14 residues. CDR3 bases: TGCGCCAGCAGCCTCGGACAGGGGGCGCAAGGCTACACCTTC. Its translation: CASSLGQGAQGYTF.

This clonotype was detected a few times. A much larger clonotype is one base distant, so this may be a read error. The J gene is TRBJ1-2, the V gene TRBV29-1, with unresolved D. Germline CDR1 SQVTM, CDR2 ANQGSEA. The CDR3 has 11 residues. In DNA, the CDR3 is TGCGGCGTTGACACTAACTATGGCTACACCTTC. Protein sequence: CGVDTNYGYTF.

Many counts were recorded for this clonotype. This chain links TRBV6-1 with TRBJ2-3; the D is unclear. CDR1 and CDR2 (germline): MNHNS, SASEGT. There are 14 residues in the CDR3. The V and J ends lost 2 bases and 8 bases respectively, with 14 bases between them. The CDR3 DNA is TGTGCCAGCAGTGAATTTAGTGGCTTACGTACGCAGTATTTT. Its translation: CASSEFSGLRTQYF.

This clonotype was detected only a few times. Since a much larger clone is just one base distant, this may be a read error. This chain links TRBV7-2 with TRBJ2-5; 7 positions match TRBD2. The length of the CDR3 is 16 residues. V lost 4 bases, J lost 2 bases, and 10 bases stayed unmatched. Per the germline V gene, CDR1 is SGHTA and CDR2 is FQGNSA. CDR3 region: CASSSGRAGPQETQYF. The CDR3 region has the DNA TGTGCCAGCAGCTCAGGACGAGCGGGACCACAAGAGACCCAGTACTTC.

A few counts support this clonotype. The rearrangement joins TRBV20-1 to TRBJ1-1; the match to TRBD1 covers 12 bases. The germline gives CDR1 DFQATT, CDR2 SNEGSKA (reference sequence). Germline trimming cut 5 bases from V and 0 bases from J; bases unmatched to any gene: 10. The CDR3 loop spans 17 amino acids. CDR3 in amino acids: CSAPGQGAGLMNTEAFF. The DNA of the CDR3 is TGCAGTGCTCCGGGACAGGGGGCCGGACTCATGAACACTGAAGCTTTCTTT.

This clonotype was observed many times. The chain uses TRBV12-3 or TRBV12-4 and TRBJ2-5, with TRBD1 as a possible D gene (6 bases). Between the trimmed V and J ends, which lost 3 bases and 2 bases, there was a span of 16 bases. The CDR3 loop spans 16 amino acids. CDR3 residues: CASSLIAGVIQETQYF. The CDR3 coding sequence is TGTGCCAGCAGTTTGATAGCAGGGGTAATTCAAGAGACCCAGTACTTC.

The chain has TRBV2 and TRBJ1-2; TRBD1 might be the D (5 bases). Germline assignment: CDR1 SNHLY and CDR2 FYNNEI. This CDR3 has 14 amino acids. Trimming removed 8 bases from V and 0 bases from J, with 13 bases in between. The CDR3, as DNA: TGTGCCAGCCGGTGGCAGGGAACTAACTATGGCTACACCTTC. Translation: CASRWQGTNYGYTF.

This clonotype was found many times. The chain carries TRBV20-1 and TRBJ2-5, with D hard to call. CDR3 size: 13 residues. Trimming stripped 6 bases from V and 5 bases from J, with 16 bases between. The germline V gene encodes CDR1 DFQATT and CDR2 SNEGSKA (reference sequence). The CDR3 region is CSAAIGPGETQYF. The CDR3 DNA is TGCAGTGCCGCCATTGGGCCTGGGGAGACCCAGTACTTC.

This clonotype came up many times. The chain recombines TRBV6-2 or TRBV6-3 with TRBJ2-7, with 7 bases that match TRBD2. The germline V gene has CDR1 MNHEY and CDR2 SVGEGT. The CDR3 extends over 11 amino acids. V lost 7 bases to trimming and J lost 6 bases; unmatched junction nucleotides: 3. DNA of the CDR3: TGTGCCAGCAAAACGGGAGGCGAGCAGTACTTC. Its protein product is CASKTGGEQYF.

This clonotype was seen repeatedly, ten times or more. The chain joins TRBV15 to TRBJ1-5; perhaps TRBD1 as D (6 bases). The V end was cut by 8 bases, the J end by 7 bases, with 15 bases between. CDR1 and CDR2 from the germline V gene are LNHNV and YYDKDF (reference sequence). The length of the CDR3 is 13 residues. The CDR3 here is CATSQNRGQPQHF. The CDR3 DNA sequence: TGTGCCACCTCCCAAAATAGGGGGCAGCCCCAGCATTTT.

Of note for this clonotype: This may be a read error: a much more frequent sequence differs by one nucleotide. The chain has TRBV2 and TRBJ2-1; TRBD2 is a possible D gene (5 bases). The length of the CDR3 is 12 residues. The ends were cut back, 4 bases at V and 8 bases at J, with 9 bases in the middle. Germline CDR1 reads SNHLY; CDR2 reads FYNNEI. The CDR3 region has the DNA TGTGCCAGCAGTGGCGCGCGGGATGAGCAGTTCTTC. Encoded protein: CASSGARDEQFF.

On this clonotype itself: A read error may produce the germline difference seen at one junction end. CDR3: CASSLQGAKNVQYF. CDR3 sequence (DNA): TGTGCCAGCAGCCTCCAGGGAGCCAAAAACGTTCAGTACTTC. The V and J genes are TRBV2 and TRBJ2-4, with D tentatively TRBD1 or TRBD2 (5 bases each). Germline CDR1 reads SNHLY; CDR2 reads FYNNEI. The CDR3 has 14 residues.

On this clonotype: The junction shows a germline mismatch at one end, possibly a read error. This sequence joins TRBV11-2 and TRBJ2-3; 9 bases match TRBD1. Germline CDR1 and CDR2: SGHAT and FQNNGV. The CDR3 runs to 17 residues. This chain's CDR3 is CACSRRTGDSSTDTQYF. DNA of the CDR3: TGTGCCTGCAGCCGACGGACAGGGGATAGTAGCACAGATACGCAGTATTTT.

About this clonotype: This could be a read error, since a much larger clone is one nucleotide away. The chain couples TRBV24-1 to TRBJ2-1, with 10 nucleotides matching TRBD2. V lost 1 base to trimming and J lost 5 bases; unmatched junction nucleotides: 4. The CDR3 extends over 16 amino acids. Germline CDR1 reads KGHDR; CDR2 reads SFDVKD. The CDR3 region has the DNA TGTGCCACCAGTGATTTTATAGCGGGGGGTCACAATGAGCAGTTCTTC. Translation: CATSDFIAGGHNEQFF.

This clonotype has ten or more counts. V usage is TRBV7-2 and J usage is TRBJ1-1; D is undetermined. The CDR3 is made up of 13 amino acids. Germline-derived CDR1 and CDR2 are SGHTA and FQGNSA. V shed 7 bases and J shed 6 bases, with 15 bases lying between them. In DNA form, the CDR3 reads TGTGCCAGCACCTTCCTTTCGGGGTCTGAAGCTTTCTTT. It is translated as CASTFLSGSEAFF.

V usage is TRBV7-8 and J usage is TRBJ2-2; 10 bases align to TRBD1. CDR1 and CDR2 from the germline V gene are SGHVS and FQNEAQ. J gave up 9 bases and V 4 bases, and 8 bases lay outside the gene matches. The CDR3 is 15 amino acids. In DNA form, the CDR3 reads TGTGCCAGCAGCTCCACGGACAGGGGGGCACGGGAGCTGTTTTTT. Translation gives CASSSTDRGARELFF.

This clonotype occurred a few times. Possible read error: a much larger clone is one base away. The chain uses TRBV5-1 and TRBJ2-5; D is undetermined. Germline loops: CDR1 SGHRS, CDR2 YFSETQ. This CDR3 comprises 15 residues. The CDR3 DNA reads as TGCGCCAGCAACTTGGTTTTGGACCCCCGGGAGACCCAGTACTTC. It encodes CASNLVLDPRETQYF.

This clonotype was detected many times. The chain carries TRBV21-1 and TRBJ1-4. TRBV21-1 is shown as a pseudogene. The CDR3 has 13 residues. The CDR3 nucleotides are TGTGCCAGCAGCAACTGCACCGATGAAAAACTGTTTTTT. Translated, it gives CASSNCTDEKLFF.

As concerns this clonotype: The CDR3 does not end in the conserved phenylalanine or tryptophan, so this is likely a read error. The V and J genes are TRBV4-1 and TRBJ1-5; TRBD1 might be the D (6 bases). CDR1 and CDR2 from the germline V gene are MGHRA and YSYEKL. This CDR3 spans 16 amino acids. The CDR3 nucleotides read TGCGCCAGCAGCCAACGCTCCGCCGGGGGCAACCAGCCCCAGCATTCT. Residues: CASSQRSAGGNQPQHS.

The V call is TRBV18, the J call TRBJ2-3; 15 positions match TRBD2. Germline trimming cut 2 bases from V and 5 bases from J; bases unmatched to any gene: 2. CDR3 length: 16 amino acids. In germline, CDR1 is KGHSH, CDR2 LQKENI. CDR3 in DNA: TGTGCCAGCTCACCAACGGGACTAGCGGGGGGAGATACGCAGTATTTT. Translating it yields CASSPTGLAGGDTQYF.

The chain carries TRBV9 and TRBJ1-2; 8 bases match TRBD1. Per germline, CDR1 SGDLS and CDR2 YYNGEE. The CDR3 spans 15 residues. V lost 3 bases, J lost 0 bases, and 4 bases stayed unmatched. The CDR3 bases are TGTGCCAGCAGCGCGTGGACAGGGACTAACTATGGCTACACCTTC. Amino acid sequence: CASSAWTGTNYGYTF.

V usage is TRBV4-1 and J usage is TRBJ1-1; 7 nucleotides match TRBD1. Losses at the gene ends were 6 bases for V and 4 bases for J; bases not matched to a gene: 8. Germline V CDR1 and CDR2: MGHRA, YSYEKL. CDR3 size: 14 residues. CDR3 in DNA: TGCGCCAGCAGTCAGAGGGGGCTGGGCACTGAAGCTTTCTTT. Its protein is CASSQRGLGTEAFF.

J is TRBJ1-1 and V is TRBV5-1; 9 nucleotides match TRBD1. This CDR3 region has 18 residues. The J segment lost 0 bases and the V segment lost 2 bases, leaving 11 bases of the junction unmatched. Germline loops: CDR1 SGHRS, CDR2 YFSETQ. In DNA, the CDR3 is TGCGCCAGCAGCTTTAGACCGGGACAGGGCCAAATGAACACTGAAGCTTTCTTT. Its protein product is CASSFRPGQGQMNTEAFF.

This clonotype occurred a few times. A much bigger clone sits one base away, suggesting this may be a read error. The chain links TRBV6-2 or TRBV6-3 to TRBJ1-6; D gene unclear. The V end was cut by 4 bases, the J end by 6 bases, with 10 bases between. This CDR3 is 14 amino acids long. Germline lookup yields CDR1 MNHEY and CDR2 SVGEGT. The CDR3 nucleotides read TGTGCCAGCAGTTGTGACGGGCCTAATTCACCCCTCCACTTT. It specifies CASSCDGPNSPLHF.

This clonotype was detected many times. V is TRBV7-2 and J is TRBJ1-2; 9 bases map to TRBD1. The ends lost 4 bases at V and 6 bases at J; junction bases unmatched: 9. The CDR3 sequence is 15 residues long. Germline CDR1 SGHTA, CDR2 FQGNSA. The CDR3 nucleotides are TGTGCCAGCAGCTCCCCTACCGGGACAGGGAATGGCTACACCTTC. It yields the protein CASSSPTGTGNGYTF. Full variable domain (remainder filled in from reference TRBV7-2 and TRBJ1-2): GAGVSQSPSNKVTEKGKDVELRCDPISGHTALYWYRQSLGQGLEFLIYFQGNSAPDKSGLPSDRFSAERTGGSVSTLTIQRTQQEDSAVYLCASSSPTGTGNGYTFGSGTRLTVV.

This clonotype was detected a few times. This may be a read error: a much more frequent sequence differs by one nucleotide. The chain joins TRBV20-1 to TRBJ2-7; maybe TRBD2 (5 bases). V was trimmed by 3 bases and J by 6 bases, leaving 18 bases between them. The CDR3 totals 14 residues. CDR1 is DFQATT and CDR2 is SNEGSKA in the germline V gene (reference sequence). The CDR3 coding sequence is TGCAGTGCTAGGCGGGCATACCTTTGCCGCGAGCAGTACTTC. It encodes CSARRAYLCREQYF.